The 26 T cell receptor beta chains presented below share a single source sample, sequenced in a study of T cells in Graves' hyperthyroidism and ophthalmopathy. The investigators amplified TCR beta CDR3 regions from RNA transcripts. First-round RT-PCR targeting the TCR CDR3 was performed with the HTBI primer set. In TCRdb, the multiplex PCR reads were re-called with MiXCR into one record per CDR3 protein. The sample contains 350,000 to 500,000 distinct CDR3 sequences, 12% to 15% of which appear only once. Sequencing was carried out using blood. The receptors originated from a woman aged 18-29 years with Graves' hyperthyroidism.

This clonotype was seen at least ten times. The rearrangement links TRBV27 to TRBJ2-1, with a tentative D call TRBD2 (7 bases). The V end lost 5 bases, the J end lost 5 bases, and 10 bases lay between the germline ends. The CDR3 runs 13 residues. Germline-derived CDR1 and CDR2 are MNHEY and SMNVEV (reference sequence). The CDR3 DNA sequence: TGTGCCAGCAGTCGGGGGGCCAACAATGAGCAGTTCTTC. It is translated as CASSRGANNEQFF.

CDR3 DNA: TGTGCCAGCAGTTCCCAGCTAGCCAAAAACATTCAGTACTTC. Its translation is CASSSQLAKNIQYF. The gene calls are TRBV6-2 or TRBV6-3 and TRBJ2-4; no definite D call. The germline CDR1 and CDR2 sequences are MNHEY and SVGEGT. The length of the CDR3 is 14 residues. Trimming left V 4 bases short and J 0 bases short, with 7 bases between.

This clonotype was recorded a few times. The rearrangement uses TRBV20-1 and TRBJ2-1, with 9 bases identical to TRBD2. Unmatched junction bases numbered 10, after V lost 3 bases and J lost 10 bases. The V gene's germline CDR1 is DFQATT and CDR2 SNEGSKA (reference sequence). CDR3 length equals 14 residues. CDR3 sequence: CSARGSLAGVEQFF. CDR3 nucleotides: TGCAGTGCTAGGGGTTCTTTAGCGGGAGTAGAGCAGTTCTTC.

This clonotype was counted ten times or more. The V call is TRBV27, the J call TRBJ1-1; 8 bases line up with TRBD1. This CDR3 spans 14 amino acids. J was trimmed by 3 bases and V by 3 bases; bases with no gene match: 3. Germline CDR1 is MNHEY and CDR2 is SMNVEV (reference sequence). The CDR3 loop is CASSFQGAYTEAFF. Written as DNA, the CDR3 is TGTGCCAGCAGTTTTCAGGGGGCTTACACTGAAGCTTTCTTT.

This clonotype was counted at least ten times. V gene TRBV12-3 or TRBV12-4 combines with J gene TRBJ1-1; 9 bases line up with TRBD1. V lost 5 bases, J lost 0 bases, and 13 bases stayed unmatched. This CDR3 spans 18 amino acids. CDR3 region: CASSRSDRGFRMNTEAFF. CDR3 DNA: TGTGCCAGCAGTCGGTCGGACAGGGGTTTCCGCATGAACACTGAAGCTTTCTTT.

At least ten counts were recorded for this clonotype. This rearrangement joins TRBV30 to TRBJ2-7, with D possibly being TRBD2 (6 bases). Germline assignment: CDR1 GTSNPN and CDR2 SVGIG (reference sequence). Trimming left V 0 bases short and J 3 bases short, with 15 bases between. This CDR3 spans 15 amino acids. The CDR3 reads CAWSVWASEGYEQYF. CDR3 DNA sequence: TGTGCCTGGAGTGTATGGGCTAGCGAGGGCTACGAGCAGTACTTC.

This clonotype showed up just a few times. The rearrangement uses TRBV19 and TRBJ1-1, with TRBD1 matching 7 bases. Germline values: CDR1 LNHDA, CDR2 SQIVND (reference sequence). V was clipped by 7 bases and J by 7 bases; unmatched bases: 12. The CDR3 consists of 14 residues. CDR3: CASTQTEQGSEAFF. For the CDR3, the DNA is TGTGCCAGTACCCAAACAGAACAGGGGAGTGAAGCTTTCTTT.

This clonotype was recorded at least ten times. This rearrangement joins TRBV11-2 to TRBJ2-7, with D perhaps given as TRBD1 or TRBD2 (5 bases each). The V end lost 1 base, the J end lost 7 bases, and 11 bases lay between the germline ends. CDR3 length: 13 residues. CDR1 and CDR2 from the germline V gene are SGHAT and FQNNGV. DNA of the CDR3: TGTGCCAGCAGCTTAGGGGGGATTGGAGAGCAGTACTTC. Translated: CASSLGGIGEQYF.

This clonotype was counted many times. This CDR3 reads CASSLGTSSYNEQFF. Written as DNA, the CDR3 is TGTGCCAGCAGTTTGGGGACTAGCTCCTACAATGAGCAGTTCTTC. This chain links TRBV27 with TRBJ2-1; 8 bases match TRBD2. The trim removed 3 bases at V and 0 bases at J, leaving 1 base unmatched. Germline-derived CDR1 and CDR2 are MNHEY and SMNVEV (reference sequence). The CDR3 loop spans 15 amino acids.

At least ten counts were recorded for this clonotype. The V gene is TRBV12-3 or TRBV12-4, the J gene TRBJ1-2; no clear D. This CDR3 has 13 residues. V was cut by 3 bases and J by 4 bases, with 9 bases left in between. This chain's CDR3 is CASSLFRGYGYTF. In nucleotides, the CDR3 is TGTGCCAGCAGTTTGTTCCGCGGCTATGGCTACACCTTC.

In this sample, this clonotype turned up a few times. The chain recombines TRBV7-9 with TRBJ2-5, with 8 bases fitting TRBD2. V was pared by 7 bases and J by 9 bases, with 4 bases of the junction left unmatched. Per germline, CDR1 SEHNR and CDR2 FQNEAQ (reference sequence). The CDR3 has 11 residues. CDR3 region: CASTPGGSQYF. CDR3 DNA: TGTGCCAGCACCCCGGGGGGGTCCCAGTACTTC.

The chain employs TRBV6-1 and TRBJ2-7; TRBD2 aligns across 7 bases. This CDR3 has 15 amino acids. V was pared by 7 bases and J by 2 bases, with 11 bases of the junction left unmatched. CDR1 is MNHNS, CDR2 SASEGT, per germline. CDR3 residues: CASNDRAGVAYEQYF. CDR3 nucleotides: TGTGCCAGCAACGACCGGGCGGGAGTGGCCTACGAGCAGTACTTC.

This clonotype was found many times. CDR3 sequence: CASSREDSTDTQYF. The CDR3 region has the DNA TGCGCCAGCAGCCGGGAGGATAGCACAGATACGCAGTATTTT. The rearrangement uses TRBV5-1 and TRBJ2-3; the match to TRBD2 covers 7 bases. Losses at the gene ends were 4 bases for V and 0 bases for J; bases not matched to a gene: 2. CDR1 and CDR2 from the germline V gene are SGHRS and YFSETQ. There are 14 residues in the CDR3. The variable domain in full, completed from reference TRBV5-1 and TRBJ2-3, reads KAGVTQTPRYLIKTRGQQVTLSCSPISGHRSVSWYQQTPGQGLQFLFEYFSETQRNKGNFPGRFSGRQFSNSRSEMNVSTLELGDSALYLCASSREDSTDTQYFGPGTRLTVL.

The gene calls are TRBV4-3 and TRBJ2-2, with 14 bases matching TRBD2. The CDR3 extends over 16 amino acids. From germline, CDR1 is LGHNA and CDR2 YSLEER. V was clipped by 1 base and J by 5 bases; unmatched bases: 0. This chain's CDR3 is CASSQGTSGRTGELFF. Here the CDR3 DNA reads TGCGCCAGCAGCCAAGGGACTAGCGGGAGGACCGGGGAGCTGTTTTTT.

The CDR3 sequence: CASSQGSKGRVEKLFF. Written as DNA, the CDR3 is TGCGCCAGCAGCCAAGGATCCAAGGGGCGGGTTGAAAAACTGTTTTTT. V usage is TRBV4-1 and J usage is TRBJ1-4; tentative D call: TRBD1 (5 bases). This CDR3 spans 16 amino acids. Germline-derived CDR1 and CDR2 are MGHRA and YSYEKL. Trimming took 1 base from V and 7 from J, leaving 16 bases between them.

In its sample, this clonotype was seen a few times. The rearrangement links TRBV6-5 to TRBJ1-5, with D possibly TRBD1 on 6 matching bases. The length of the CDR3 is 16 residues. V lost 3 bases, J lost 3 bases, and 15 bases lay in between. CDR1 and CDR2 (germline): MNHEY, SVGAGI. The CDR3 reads CASSYEIQGTNQPQHF. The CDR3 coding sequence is TGTGCCAGCAGTTATGAGATCCAGGGGACCAATCAGCCCCAGCATTTT.

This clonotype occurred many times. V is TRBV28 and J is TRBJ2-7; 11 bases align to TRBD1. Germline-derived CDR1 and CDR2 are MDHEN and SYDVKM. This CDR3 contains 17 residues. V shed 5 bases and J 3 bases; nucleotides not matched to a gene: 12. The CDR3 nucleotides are TGTGCCAGCAGTCCCCCCCTGGACAGGGGGCACTTCTACGAGCAGTACTTC. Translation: CASSPPLDRGHFYEQYF.

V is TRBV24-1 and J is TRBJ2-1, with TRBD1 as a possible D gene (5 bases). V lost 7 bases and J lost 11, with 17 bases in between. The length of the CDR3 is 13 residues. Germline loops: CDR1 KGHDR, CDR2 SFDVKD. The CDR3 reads CATRQAGTEKQFF. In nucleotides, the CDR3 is TGTGCCACCAGACAGGCAGGTACAGAGAAGCAGTTCTTC.

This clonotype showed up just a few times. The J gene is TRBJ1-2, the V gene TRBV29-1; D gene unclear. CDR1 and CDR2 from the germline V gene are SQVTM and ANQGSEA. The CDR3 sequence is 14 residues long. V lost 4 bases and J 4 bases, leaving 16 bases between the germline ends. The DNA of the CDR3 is TGCAGCGTTGTTACGGGCGCCCCAACCTATGGCTACACCTTC. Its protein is CSVVTGAPTYGYTF.

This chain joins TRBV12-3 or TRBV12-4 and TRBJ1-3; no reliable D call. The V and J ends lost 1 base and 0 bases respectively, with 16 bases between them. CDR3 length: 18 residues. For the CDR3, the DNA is TGTGCCAGCAGTTTAGGCCTGCTTGCAGGCTCCTCTGGAAACACCATATATTTT. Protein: CASSLGLLAGSSGNTIYF.

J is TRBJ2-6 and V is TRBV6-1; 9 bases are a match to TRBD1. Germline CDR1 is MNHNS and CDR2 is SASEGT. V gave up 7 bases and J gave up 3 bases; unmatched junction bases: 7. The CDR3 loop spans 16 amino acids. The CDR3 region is CASTGTGWGGANVLTF. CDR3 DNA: TGTGCCAGCACCGGGACAGGGTGGGGTGGGGCCAACGTCCTGACTTTC.

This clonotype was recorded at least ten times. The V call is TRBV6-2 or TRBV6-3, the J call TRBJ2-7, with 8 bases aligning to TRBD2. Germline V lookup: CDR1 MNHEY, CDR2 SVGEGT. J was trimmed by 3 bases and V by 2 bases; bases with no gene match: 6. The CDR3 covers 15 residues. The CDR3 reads CASSYASGSIYEQYF. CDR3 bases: TGTGCCAGCAGTTACGCCAGCGGGAGTATCTACGAGCAGTACTTC.

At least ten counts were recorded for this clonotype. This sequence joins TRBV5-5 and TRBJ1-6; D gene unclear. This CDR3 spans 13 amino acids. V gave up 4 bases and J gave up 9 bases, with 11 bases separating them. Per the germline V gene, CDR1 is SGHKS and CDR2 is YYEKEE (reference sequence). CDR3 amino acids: CASSVTAGSPLHF. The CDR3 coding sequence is TGTGCCAGCAGCGTCACGGCGGGTTCACCCCTCCACTTT.

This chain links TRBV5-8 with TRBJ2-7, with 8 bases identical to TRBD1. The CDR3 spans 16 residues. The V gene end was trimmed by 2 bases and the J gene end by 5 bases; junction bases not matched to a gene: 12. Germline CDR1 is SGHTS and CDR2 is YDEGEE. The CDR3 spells CASSFGPGQGTDEQYF. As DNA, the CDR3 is TGTGCCAGCAGCTTTGGCCCCGGACAGGGTACGGACGAGCAGTACTTC.

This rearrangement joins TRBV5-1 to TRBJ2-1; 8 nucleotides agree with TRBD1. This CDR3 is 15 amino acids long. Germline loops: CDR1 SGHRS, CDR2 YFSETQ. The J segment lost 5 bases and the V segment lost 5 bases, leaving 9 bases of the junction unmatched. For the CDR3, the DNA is TGCGCCAGCAGGTGGACAGGGAGGAAGGACAATGAGCAGTTCTTC. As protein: CASRWTGRKDNEQFF.

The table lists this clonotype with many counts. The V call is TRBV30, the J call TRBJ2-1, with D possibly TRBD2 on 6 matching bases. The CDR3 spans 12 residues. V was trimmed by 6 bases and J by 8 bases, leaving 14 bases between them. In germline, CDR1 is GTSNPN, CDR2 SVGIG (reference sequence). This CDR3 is CACGFGRDEQFF. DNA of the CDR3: TGTGCCTGCGGATTCGGGAGAGATGAGCAGTTCTTC.